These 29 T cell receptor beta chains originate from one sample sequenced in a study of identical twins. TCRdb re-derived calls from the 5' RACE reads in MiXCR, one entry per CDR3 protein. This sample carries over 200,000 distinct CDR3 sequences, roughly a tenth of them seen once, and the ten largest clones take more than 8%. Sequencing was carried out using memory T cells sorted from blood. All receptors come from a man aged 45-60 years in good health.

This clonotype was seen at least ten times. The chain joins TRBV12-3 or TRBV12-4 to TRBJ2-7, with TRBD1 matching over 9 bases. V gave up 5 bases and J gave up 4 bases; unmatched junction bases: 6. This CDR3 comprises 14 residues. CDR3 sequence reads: CASSLGQGKYEQYF. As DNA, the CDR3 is TGTGCCAGCAGTCTCGGACAGGGGAAGTACGAGCAGTACTTC.

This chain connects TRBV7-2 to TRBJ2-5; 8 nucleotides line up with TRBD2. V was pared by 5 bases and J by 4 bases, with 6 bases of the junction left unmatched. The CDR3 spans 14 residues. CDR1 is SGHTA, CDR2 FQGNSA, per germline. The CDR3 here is CASSRWTSRETQYF. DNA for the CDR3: TGTGCCAGCAGCCGTTGGACTAGCCGAGAGACCCAGTACTTC.

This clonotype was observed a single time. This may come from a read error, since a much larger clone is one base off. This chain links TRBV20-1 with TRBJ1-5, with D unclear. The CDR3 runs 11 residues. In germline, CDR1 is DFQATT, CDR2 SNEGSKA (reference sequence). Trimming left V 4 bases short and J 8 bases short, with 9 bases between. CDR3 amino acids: CSATRLEPQHF. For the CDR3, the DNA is TGCAGTGCTACTCGGCTTGAGCCCCAGCATTTT.

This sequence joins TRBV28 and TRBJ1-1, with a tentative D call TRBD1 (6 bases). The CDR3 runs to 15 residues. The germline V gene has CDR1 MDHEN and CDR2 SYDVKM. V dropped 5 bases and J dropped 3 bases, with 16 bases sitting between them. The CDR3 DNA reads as TGTGCCAGCAGTACGTCAGGGGTTAGATACACTGAAGCTTTCTTT. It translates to CASSTSGVRYTEAFF. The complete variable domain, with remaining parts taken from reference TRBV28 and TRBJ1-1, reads DVKVTQSSRYLVKRTGEKVFLECVQDMDHENMFWYRQDPGLGLRLIYFSYDVKMKEKGDIPEGYSVSREKKERFSLILESASTNQTSMYLCASSTSGVRYTEAFFGQGTRLTVV.

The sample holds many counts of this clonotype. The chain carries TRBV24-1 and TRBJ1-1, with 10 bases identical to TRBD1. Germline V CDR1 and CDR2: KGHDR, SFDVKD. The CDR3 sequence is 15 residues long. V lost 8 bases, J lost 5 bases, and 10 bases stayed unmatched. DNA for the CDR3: TGTGCCACCAAAGCGGGACAGGGGAGAAGTACTGAAGCTTTCTTT. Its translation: CATKAGQGRSTEAFF.

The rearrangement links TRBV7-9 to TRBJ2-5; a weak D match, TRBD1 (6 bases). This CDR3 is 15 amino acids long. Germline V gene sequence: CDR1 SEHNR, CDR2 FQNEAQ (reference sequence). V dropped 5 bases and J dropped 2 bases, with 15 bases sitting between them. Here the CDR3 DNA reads TGTGCCAGCAGCCAGGGGATAAGGGTTCAAGAGACCCAGTACTTC. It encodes CASSQGIRVQETQYF.

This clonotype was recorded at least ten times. For the CDR3, the DNA is TGTGCCAGTAATAAGGGGTCGGGGTATGGCAATCAGCCCCAGCATTTT. This sequence encodes CASNKGSGYGNQPQHF. The J gene is TRBJ1-5, the V gene TRBV19; D perhaps matches TRBD1 (5 bases). V was shortened by 7 bases and J by 2 bases, with 18 bases between the two germline ends. CDR3 length equals 16 residues. In germline, CDR1 is LNHDA, CDR2 SQIVND (reference sequence). Together with reference TRBV19 and TRBJ1-5, the CDR3 gives the full variable domain: DGGITQSPKYLFRKEGQNVTLSCEQNLNHDAMYWYRQDPGQGLRLIYYSQIVNDFQKGDIAEGYSVSREKKESFPLTVTSAQKNPTAFYLCASNKGSGYGNQPQHFGDGTRLSIL.

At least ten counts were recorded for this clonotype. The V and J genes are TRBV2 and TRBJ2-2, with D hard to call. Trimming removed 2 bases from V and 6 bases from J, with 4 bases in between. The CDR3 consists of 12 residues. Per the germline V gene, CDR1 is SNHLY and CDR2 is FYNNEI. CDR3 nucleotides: TGTGCCAGCAGTGAATGGGCCGGGGAGCTGTTTTTT. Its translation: CASSEWAGELFF.

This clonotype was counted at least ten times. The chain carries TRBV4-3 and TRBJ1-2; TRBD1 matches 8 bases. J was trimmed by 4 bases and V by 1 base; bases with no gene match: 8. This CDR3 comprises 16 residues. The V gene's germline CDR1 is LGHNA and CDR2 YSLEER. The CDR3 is CASSQVGSTGGYGYTF. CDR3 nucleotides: TGCGCCAGCAGCCAAGTGGGATCTACAGGGGGCTATGGCTACACCTTC.

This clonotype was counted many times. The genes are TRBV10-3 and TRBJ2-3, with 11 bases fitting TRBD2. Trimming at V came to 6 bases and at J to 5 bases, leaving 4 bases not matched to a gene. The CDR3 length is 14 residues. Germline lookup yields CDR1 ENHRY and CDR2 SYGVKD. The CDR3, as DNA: TGTGCCATCAGGACTAGCGGGGATGGAGATACGCAGTATTTT. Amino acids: CAIRTSGDGDTQYF.

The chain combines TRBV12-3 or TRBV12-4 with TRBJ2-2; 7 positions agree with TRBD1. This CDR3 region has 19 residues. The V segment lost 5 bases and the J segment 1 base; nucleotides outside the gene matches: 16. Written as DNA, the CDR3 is TGTGCCAGCAGTGTCGTTACGTTAGTGGGGGACAGGAACACCGGGGAGCTGTTTTTT. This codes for CASSVVTLVGDRNTGELFF.

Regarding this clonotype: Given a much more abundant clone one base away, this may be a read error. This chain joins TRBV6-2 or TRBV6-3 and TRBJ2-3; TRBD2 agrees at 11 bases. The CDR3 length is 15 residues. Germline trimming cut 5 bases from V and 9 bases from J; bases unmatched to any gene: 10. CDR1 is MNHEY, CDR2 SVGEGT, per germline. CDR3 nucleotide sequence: TGTGCCAGCAGTCACGGTAGCGGGGGGGCGAGAACGCAGTATTTT. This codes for CASSHGSGGARTQYF.

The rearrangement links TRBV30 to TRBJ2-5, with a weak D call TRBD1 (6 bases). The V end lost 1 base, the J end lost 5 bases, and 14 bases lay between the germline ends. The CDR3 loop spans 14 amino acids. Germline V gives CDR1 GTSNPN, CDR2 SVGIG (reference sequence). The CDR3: CAWSGKGGMETQYF. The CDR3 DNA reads TGTGCCTGGAGTGGGAAAGGGGGTATGGAGACCCAGTACTTC.

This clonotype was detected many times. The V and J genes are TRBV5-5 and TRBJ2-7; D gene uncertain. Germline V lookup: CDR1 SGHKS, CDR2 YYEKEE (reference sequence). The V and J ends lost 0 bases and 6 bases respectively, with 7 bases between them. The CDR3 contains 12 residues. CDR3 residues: CASSLDYPEQYF. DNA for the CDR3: TGTGCCAGCAGCTTGGACTACCCCGAGCAGTACTTC.

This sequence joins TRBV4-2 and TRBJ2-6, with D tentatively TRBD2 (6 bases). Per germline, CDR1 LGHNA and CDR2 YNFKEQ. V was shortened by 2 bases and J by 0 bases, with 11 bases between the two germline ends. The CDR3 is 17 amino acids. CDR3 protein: CASSQPRGFSGANVLTF. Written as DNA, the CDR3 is TGTGCCAGCAGCCAACCCCGGGGGTTCTCTGGGGCCAACGTCCTGACTTTC.

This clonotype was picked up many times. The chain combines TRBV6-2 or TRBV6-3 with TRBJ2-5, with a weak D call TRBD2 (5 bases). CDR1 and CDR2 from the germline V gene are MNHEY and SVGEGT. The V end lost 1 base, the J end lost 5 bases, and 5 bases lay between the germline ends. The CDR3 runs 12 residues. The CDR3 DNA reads TGTGCCAGCAGTTACTGGAGGGAGACCCAGTACTTC. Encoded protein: CASSYWRETQYF.

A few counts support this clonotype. CDR3 protein: CASSSYSGSGYNEQFF. In DNA form, the CDR3 reads TGCGCCAGCAGCTCATATAGCGGGAGCGGGTACAATGAGCAGTTCTTC. The J gene is TRBJ2-1, the V gene TRBV4-1, with 9 nucleotides matching TRBD2. This CDR3 comprises 16 residues. Germline V CDR1 and CDR2: MGHRA, YSYEKL. V was pared by 5 bases and J by 4 bases, with 9 bases of the junction left unmatched.

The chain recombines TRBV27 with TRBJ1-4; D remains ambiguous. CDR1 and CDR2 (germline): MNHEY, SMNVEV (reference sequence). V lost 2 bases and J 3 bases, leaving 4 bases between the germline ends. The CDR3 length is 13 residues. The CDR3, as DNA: TGTGCCAGCAGTTTAATCCCTAATGAAAAACTGTTTTTT. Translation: CASSLIPNEKLFF.

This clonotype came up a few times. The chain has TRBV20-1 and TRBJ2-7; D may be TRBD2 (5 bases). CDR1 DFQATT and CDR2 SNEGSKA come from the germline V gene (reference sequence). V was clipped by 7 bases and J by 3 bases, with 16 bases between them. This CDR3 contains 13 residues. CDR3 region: CSVPRTGNYEQYF. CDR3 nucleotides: TGCAGTGTCCCGCGGACGGGAAACTACGAGCAGTACTTC.

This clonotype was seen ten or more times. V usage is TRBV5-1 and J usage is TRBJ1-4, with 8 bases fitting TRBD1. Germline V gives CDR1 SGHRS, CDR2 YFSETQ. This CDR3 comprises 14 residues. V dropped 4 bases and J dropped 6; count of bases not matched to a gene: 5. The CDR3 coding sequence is TGCGCCAGCAGCGACGGACAGGGCTATGAAAAACTGTTTTTT. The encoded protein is CASSDGQGYEKLFF.

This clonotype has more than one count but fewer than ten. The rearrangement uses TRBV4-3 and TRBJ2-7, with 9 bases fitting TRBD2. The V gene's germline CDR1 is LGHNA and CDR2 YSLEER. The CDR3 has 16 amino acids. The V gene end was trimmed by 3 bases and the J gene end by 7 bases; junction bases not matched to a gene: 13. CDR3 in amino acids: CASSHDVSGGPVEQYF. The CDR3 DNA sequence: TGCGCCAGCAGCCATGATGTAAGCGGGGGGCCTGTGGAGCAGTACTTC.

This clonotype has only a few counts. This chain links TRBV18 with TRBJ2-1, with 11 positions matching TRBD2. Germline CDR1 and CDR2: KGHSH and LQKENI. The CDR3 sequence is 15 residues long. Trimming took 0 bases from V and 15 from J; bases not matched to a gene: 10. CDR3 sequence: CASSPPLAGGIHLFF. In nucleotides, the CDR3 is TGTGCCAGCTCACCACCGCTAGCGGGGGGCATACACCTGTTCTTC.

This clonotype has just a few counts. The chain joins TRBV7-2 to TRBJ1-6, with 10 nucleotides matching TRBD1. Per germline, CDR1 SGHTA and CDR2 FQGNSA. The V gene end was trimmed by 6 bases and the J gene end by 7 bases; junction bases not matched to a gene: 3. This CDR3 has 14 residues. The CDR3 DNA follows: TGTGCCAGCAGTCGGGACAGGGGAAATTCACCCCTCCACTTT. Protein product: CASSRDRGNSPLHF.

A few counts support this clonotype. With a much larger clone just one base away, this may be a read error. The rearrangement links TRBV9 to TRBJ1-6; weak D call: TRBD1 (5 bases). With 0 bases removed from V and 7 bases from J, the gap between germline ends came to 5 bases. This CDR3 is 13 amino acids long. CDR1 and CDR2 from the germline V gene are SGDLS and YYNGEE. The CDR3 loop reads CASSVEGNSPLHF. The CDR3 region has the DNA TGTGCCAGCAGCGTAGAGGGGAATTCACCCCTCCACTTT.

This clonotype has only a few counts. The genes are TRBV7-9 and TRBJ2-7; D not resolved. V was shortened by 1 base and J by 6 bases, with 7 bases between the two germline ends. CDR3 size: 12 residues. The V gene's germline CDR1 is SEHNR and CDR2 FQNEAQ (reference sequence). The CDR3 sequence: CASSLGLVEQYF. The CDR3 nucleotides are TGTGCCAGCAGCTTAGGGCTCGTCGAGCAGTACTTC. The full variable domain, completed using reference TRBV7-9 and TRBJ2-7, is DTGVSQNPRHKITKRGQNVTFRCDPISEHNRLYWYRQTLGQGPEFLTYFQNEAQLEKSRLLSDRFSAERPKGSFSTLEIQRTEQGDSAMYLCASSLGLVEQYFGPGTRLTVT.

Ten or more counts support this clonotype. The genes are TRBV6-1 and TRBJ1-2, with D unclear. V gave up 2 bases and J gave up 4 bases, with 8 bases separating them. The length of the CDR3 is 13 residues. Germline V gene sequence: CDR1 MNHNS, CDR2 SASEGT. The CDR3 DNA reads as TGTGCCAGCAGTGAATTAGGGTCCTATGGCTACACCTTC. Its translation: CASSELGSYGYTF.

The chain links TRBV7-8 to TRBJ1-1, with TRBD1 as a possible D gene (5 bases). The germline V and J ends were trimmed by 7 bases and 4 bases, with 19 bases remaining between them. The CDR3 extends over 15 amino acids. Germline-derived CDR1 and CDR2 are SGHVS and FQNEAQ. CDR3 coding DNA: TGTGCCAGCATCAAAAATATGGGACTTTCCACTGAAGCTTTCTTT. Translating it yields CASIKNMGLSTEAFF.

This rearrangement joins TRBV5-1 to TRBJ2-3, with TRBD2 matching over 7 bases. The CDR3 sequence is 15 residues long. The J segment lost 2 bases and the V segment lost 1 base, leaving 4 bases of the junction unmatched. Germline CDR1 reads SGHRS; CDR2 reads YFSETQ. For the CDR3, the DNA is TGCGCCAGCAGCTTGACGGGGGGACTCACAGATACGCAGTATTTT. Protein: CASSLTGGLTDTQYF.

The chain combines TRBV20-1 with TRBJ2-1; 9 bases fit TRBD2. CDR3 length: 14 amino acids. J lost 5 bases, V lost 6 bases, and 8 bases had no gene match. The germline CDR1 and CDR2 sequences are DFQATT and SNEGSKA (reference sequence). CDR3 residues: CSAVAGVGDNEQFF. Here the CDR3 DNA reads TGCAGTGCGGTAGCGGGGGTTGGGGACAATGAGCAGTTCTTC.